This T cell receptor (beta chain) was sequenced for a study of graft-versus-host responses after intestinal transplantation. This CDR3 comprises 15 residues. J gave up 7 bases and V 5 bases, and 8 bases lay outside the gene matches. Per germline, CDR1 SEHNR and CDR2 FQNEAQ (reference sequence). Clones were sequenced by immunoSEQ multiplex PCR, and TCRdb holds only the in-frame ones, with some missing. Of 15,000 to 18,000 clones listed, about 34% were seen once; the top ten hold 3.7%. In this sample, this clone is medium-sized (0.01 to 0.1%). The clonotype comes from a human patient who received an intestinal transplant. The material was alloreactive CD4+ T cells from a mixed lymphocyte reaction culture, obtained before intestinal transplant. Subset of the sample: CFSE-low proliferating T cells sorted from roughly six-day pre-transplant mixed lymphocyte reaction (GvH or HvG direction). The rearrangement joins TRBV7-9 to TRBJ2-2; TRBD1 agrees at 9 bases. Written as DNA, the CDR3 is TGTGCCAGCAGCCGGACCGGGACAGGGTTCGGGGAGCTGTTTTTT. Translation gives CASSRTGTGFGELFF.